This T cell receptor (beta chain) stems from a study of T cell responses to AZD1222 COVID-19 vaccine. Method: immunoSEQ multiplex PCR; TCRdb's copy keeps in-frame clones and lacks some. The sample lists 150,000 to 200,000 clones; approximately 92% were seen once. The CDR3 has 15 amino acids. The V end was cut by 6 bases, the J end by 5 bases, with 19 bases between. Germline V gives CDR1 SGHTA, CDR2 FQGTGA. The table lists this clone with a count of one. This specimen consisted of peripheral blood, obtained on day 0 of AZD1222 vaccination. This clonotype was obtained from an adult in good health. The V call is TRBV7-3, the J call TRBJ1-2, with D possibly matching TRBD1 (5 bases). The CDR3 DNA follows: TGTGCCAGCAGAGCGGGACCAGGGAGTGAATATGGCTACACCTTC. The encoded protein is CASRAGPGSEYGYTF.